This is a list of T cell receptor beta chains from one sample in a study of cytomegalovirus exposure and HLA in healthy donors. Clones were sequenced by immunoSEQ multiplex PCR, and TCRdb holds only the in-frame ones, with some missing. Of some 130,000 clones in the sample, 75% were seen once. Sequenced: PBMCs. The origin of the receptors is a man under 40 in good health and CMV-seronegative. The conserved cysteine and the conserved F or W are not part of the CDR3 here. The order of the fields is D gene, V gene, CDR3 protein. D genes are given only for firm matches.

-	TRBV10-3	AISEVGREAF
-	TRBV5-6	ASSLANRGNEQF
TRBD1	TRBV29-1	SVDGQGDEQY
-	TRBV9	ASSVSQGKETQY
TRBD2	TRBV6-5	ASSYTSGEETQY
TRBD1	TRBV29-1	SVEESAGQGFYEQY
TRBD2	TRBV4-2	ASSPGGNEQF
-	TRBV4-1	ASSQDGGNYGYT
TRBD2	TRBV11-2	ASSFSAGEAYEQY
-	TRBV10-3	AISELSRDSAKYEQY
-	TRBV19	ASSITQGNEQF
-	TRBV28	ASRLAAYYEQY
TRBD2	TRBV6-1	ASSEGLAGRQETQY
-	TRBV5-4	ASSHEGPGQETQY
-	TRBV5-1	ATGPGGSTDTQY
TRBD2	TRBV18	ASSRLTSRKSEQY
TRBD1	TRBV27	ASSYRGRDGYT